The next 32 T cell receptor beta chains were all read from a single sample in a study of PD-L1 blockade in urothelial cancer. TCRdb's table, derived via immunoSEQ multiplex PCR, lists solely in-frame clones and lacks some. The sample consists of around 70,000 clones, roughly 88% of them appearing once. Time point denoted: pretreatment peripheral blood. This specimen was PBMCs, taken around atezolizumab (anti-PD-L1) treatment. These receptors were taken from a man between 65 and 85 years old with urothelial cancer.

The V gene is TRBV19, the J gene TRBJ2-3, with D hard to call. The germline V gene encodes CDR1 LNHDA and CDR2 SQIVND (reference sequence). Trimming took off 1 base at V and 0 bases at J, with 8 bases between the two ends. The CDR3 is made up of 15 amino acids. CDR3 nucleotide sequence: TGTGCCAGTAGTATAGTGGGCAGTAGCACAGATACGCAGTATTTT. Translation: CASSIVGSSTDTQYF.

The rearrangement uses TRBV28 and TRBJ1-5; 12 bases align to TRBD1. Losses at the gene ends were 6 bases for V and 2 bases for J; bases not matched to a gene: 5. Germline assignment: CDR1 MDHEN and CDR2 SYDVKM. This CDR3 is built from 16 residues. CDR3 protein: CASREGTGGGNQPQHF. CDR3 in DNA: TGTGCCAGCAGGGAAGGGACAGGGGGCGGCAATCAGCCCCAGCATTTT.

The rearrangement joins TRBV2 to TRBJ2-5, with D possibly being TRBD2 (6 bases). There are 13 residues in the CDR3. With 8 bases removed from V and 1 base from J, the gap between germline ends came to 11 bases. The germline gives CDR1 SNHLY, CDR2 FYNNEI. Written as DNA, the CDR3 is TGTGCCAGCCTCCGGGAGCCCCAAGAGACCCAGTACTTC. Translation gives CASLREPQETQYF.

This clone has a single count. V usage is TRBV27 and J usage is TRBJ2-1, with D possibly being TRBD2 (5 bases). The CDR3 has 14 amino acids. Trimming cost V 2 bases and J 14 bases, with 19 bases left between them. Per germline, CDR1 MNHEY and CDR2 SMNVEV (reference sequence). CDR3 amino acids: CASSLGLYPKDEFF. CDR3 DNA: TGTGCCAGCAGTTTAGGACTCTACCCCAAGGACGAGTTCTTC.

The V call is TRBV27, the J call TRBJ1-4, with 10 bases lining up with TRBD1. The germline V gene has CDR1 MNHEY and CDR2 SMNVEV (reference sequence). J lost 4 bases, V lost 5 bases, and 4 bases had no gene match. CDR3 length: 15 residues. The CDR3 loop reads CASSPWTGGNEKLFF. The CDR3 nucleotides are TGTGCCAGCAGTCCGTGGACAGGGGGTAATGAAAAACTGTTTTTT.

The chain joins TRBV6-5 to TRBJ1-2; a possible D gene is TRBD1 (5 bases). V was trimmed by 0 bases and J by 8 bases, leaving 13 bases between them. The CDR3 sequence is 14 residues long. Germline CDR1 is MNHEY and CDR2 is SVGAGI. This CDR3 reads CASSYSGQGSGYTF. The DNA for the CDR3 is TGTGCCAGCAGTTACTCTGGGCAGGGATCCGGCTACACCTTC.

With regard to this clone: Other nucleotide sequences in the sample specify the same CDR3. The rearrangement joins TRBV7-9 to TRBJ2-1; 8 bases line up with TRBD2. Per the germline V gene, CDR1 is SEHNR and CDR2 is FQNEAQ (reference sequence). Trimming removed 1 base from V and 7 bases from J; junction bases left unmatched: 6. The CDR3 loop spans 15 amino acids. CDR3 in amino acids: CASSLGAGVGNEQFF. The CDR3 DNA follows: TGTGCCAGCAGCTTAGGAGCGGGAGTGGGGAATGAGCAGTTCTTC.

V gene TRBV5-1 combines with J gene TRBJ2-7; 9 positions agree with TRBD2. Losses at the gene ends were 4 bases for V and 7 bases for J; bases not matched to a gene: 12. The germline gives CDR1 SGHRS, CDR2 YFSETQ. The CDR3 runs 15 residues. As DNA, the CDR3 is TGCGCCAGCAGCACGGCCGGGACTAGCTCGGATGAGCAGTACTTC. Its protein product is CASSTAGTSSDEQYF.

This chain links TRBV11-1 with TRBJ1-2, with D maybe TRBD1 (6 bases). V lost 4 bases and J 0 bases, leaving 9 bases between the germline ends. The length of the CDR3 is 14 residues. Germline-derived CDR1 and CDR2 are SGHAT and FQDESV (reference sequence). The CDR3 DNA reads as TGTGCCAGCAGCTCGGGACATTCTAACTATGGCTACACCTTC. Encoded protein: CASSSGHSNYGYTF.

The chain links TRBV28 to TRBJ2-6; 10 nucleotides agree with TRBD1. With V trimmed by 5 bases and J by 2 bases, 12 bases remained unmatched. CDR1 MDHEN and CDR2 SYDVKM come from the germline V gene. The length of the CDR3 is 19 residues. The CDR3 sequence is CASSPSRDRGRPGANVLTF. CDR3 bases: TGTGCCAGCAGTCCAAGCCGGGACAGGGGACGCCCTGGGGCCAACGTCCTGACTTTC.

The rearrangement uses TRBV5-1 and TRBJ1-1, with a tentative D call TRBD1 (6 bases). The CDR3 extends over 15 amino acids. Trimming took off 10 bases at V and 1 base at J, with 20 bases between the two ends. CDR1 and CDR2 (germline): SGHRS, YFSETQ. In DNA, the CDR3 is TGCGCCTCACGTATGACGGAGACAGGGAACACTGAAGCTTTCTTT. As protein: CASRMTETGNTEAFF.

J is TRBJ2-5 and V is TRBV9; unclear D gene. Trimming stripped 0 bases from V and 3 bases from J, with 9 bases between. Germline V CDR1 and CDR2: SGDLS, YYNGEE. This CDR3 is built from 14 residues. CDR3 residues: CASSVGPLEETQYF. The CDR3 nucleotides are TGTGCCAGCAGCGTAGGGCCCCTGGAAGAGACCCAGTACTTC.

This clone came up a few times. The rearrangement uses TRBV11-2 and TRBJ2-7, with TRBD1 matching 9 bases. CDR1 is SGHAT and CDR2 is FQNNGV in the germline V gene. This CDR3 is built from 17 residues. The V segment lost 4 bases and the J segment 1 base; nucleotides outside the gene matches: 11. The CDR3 sequence: CASSYPGTGFGSYEQYF. The CDR3 DNA follows: TGTGCCAGCAGCTATCCCGGGACAGGGTTTGGGTCCTACGAGCAGTACTTC.

The rearrangement links TRBV5-1 to TRBJ2-3, with D maybe TRBD1 (6 bases). The CDR3 runs 14 residues. V was shortened by 6 bases and J by 0 bases, with 11 bases between the two germline ends. Per the germline V gene, CDR1 is SGHRS and CDR2 is YFSETQ. DNA of the CDR3: TGCGCCAGCAAAGGACAGCCTAGCACAGATACGCAGTATTTT. Amino acid sequence: CASKGQPSTDTQYF.

V and J are TRBV28 and TRBJ1-4, with D tentatively TRBD1 (6 bases). The CDR3 is 14 residues long. CDR1 is MDHEN and CDR2 is SYDVKM in the germline V gene. Trimming removed 3 bases from V and 6 bases from J, with 11 bases in between. This CDR3 is CASSLRGGDEKLFF. The CDR3 DNA follows: TGTGCCAGCAGTTTGAGGGGGGGAGATGAAAAACTGTTTTTT. The complete variable domain, with remaining parts taken from reference TRBV28 and TRBJ1-4, reads DVKVTQSSRYLVKRTGEKVFLECVQDMDHENMFWYRQDPGLGLRLIYFSYDVKMKEKGDIPEGYSVSREKKERFSLILESASTNQTSMYLCASSLRGGDEKLFFGSGTQLSVL.

This clone appeared a single time. V gene TRBV7-9 combines with J gene TRBJ2-3, with 7 bases aligning to TRBD2. The germline CDR1 and CDR2 sequences are SEHNR and FQNEAQ (reference sequence). The V segment lost 7 bases and the J segment 6 bases; nucleotides outside the gene matches: 7. The CDR3 sequence is 13 residues long. The CDR3 reads CASTEGRADTQYF. CDR3 DNA: TGTGCCAGCACCGAGGGGAGGGCGGATACGCAGTATTTT.

The rearrangement links TRBV13 to TRBJ2-2; D gene ambiguous. In germline, CDR1 is PRHDT, CDR2 FYEKMQ (reference sequence). Trimming pared 1 base from V and 7 bases from J, leaving 10 bases between. CDR3 length: 14 amino acids. DNA for the CDR3: TGTGCCAGCAGCTTAGCGCCGACTTTCGGGGAGCTGTTTTTT. Its translation: CASSLAPTFGELFF.

The chain has TRBV28 and TRBJ1-5; possible D gene TRBD1, 6 bases. V was trimmed by 6 bases and J by 2 bases, leaving 14 bases between them. CDR3 length: 15 residues. Germline V lookup: CDR1 MDHEN, CDR2 SYDVKM. As DNA, the CDR3 is TGTGCCAGCAGGGTGGCGGGGGGCGGCAATCAGCCCCAGCATTTT. It codes for CASRVAGGGNQPQHF.

The chain links TRBV6-1 to TRBJ2-7, with 10 bases fitting TRBD2. V lost 6 bases and J lost 7; bases outside the gene matches: 12. The CDR3 contains 15 residues. Looked up from germline, CDR1 is MNHNS and CDR2 is SASEGT. In DNA, the CDR3 is TGTGCCAGCAGCCCTCAAGGACAGCGGGGGGGAGAGCAGTACTTC. It encodes CASSPQGQRGGEQYF.

This chain links TRBV15 with TRBJ2-7; TRBD1 might be the D (6 bases). With 4 bases removed from V and 3 bases from J, the gap between germline ends came to 13 bases. The CDR3 loop spans 14 amino acids. CDR1 is LNHNV, CDR2 YYDKDF, per germline (reference sequence). CDR3 nucleotides: TGTGCCACCAGCACAGTAGTACAGGGCTACGAGCAGTACTTC. Translation gives CATSTVVQGYEQYF.

A single count supports this clone. V and J are TRBV7-8 and TRBJ1-5, with D possibly being TRBD1 (5 bases). This CDR3 region has 14 residues. Germline V gives CDR1 SGHVS, CDR2 FQNEAQ. With 3 bases removed from V and 0 bases from J, the gap between germline ends came to 6 bases. The DNA of the CDR3 is TGTGCCAGCAGCTTGACAGATAGCAATCAGCCCCAGCATTTT. Translation gives CASSLTDSNQPQHF.

V usage is TRBV6-1 and J usage is TRBJ1-1; a weak D match, TRBD1 (5 bases). The CDR3 covers 15 residues. Germline V gene data show CDR1 as MNHNS and CDR2 as SASEGT. V shed 4 bases and J shed 1 base, with 13 bases lying between them. CDR3 residues: CASSVTLGGNTEAFF. CDR3 nucleotide sequence: TGTGCCAGCAGTGTAACTTTGGGGGGGAACACTGAAGCTTTCTTT.

This clone showed up just a few times. The chain couples TRBV28 to TRBJ1-2; unclear D gene. V was trimmed by 8 bases and J by 4 bases, leaving 5 bases between them. CDR3 length: 10 residues. Germline-derived CDR1 and CDR2 are MDHEN and SYDVKM. CDR3 sequence: CASYGYGYTF. For the CDR3, the DNA is TGTGCCAGCTACGGCTATGGCTACACCTTC.

The J gene is TRBJ2-7, the V gene TRBV28; weak D call: TRBD2 (6 bases). Trimming stripped 6 bases from V and 6 bases from J, with 18 bases between. The germline V gene has CDR1 MDHEN and CDR2 SYDVKM. This CDR3 is built from 14 residues. The CDR3 is CASSPIGGGSEQYF. Written as DNA, the CDR3 is TGTGCCAGCAGCCCGATCGGGGGTGGCAGCGAGCAGTACTTC.

The rearrangement uses TRBV9 and TRBJ2-7; 7 bases match TRBD1. The CDR3 is 12 amino acids. V lost 0 bases and J lost 6; bases outside the gene matches: 0. The germline V gene encodes CDR1 SGDLS and CDR2 YYNGEE. The CDR3, as DNA: TGTGCCAGCAGCGTAGGGGACAGCGAGCAGTACTTC. Amino acid sequence: CASSVGDSEQYF. The complete variable domain, with remaining parts taken from reference TRBV9 and TRBJ2-7, reads DSGVTQTPKHLITATGQRVTLRCSPRSGDLSVYWYQQSLDQGLQFLIQYYNGEERAKGNILERFSAQQFPDLHSELNLSSLELGDSALYFCASSVGDSEQYFGPGTRLTVT.

The chain uses TRBV4-2 and TRBJ2-2; D is unresolved. The germline V gene has CDR1 LGHNA and CDR2 YNFKEQ. The V end was cut by 0 bases, the J end by 7 bases, with 12 bases between. This CDR3 spans 15 amino acids. CDR3 protein: CASSQELSFHGELFF. CDR3 sequence (DNA): TGTGCCAGCAGCCAAGAGTTAAGCTTCCACGGGGAGCTGTTTTTT.

The chain couples TRBV12-5 to TRBJ1-5; D may be TRBD1 (5 bases). The CDR3 is 15 residues long. Trimming left V 7 bases short and J 5 bases short, with 18 bases between. Looked up from germline, CDR1 is LGHNT and CDR2 is FRNRAP. CDR3 in amino acids: CASALGGEPYQPQHF. The CDR3 DNA reads TGTGCTAGTGCTCTTGGGGGGGAACCTTATCAGCCCCAGCATTTT. Variable domain in full (rest from reference TRBV12-5 and TRBJ1-5): DARVTQTPRHKVTEMGQEVTMRCQPILGHNTVFWYRQTMMQGLELLAYFRNRAPLDDSGMPKDRFSAEMPDATLATLKIQPSEPRDSAVYFCASALGGEPYQPQHFGDGTRLSIL.

CDR3 DNA: TGTGCCAGCAGCTTAGCCACAGGGGGCGGAAACACCATATATTTT. As protein: CASSLATGGGNTIYF. The V and J genes are TRBV7-2 and TRBJ1-3; 9 bases align to TRBD1. Germline CDR1 reads SGHTA; CDR2 reads FQGNSA. The CDR3 spans 15 residues. The V gene end was trimmed by 0 bases and the J gene end by 4 bases; junction bases not matched to a gene: 1.

This chain links TRBV10-3 with TRBJ2-1; 9 bases are shared with TRBD1. The trim removed 11 bases at V and 9 bases at J, leaving 11 bases unmatched. This CDR3 has 13 residues. Germline loops: CDR1 ENHRY, CDR2 SYGVKD. CDR3 DNA sequence: TGTGCCGCTTCGCCGGGACAGGGACGTGAGCAGTTCTTC. Protein product: CAASPGQGREQFF.

This clone has only one observation. V and J are TRBV18 and TRBJ1-1; D gene unclear. The CDR3 contains 15 residues. CDR1 and CDR2 from the germline V gene are KGHSH and LQKENI. The germline V and J ends were trimmed by 2 bases and 3 bases, with 13 bases remaining between them. The CDR3 region has the DNA TGTGCCAGCTCACCAAACATCCCCGGAGACACTGAAGCTTTCTTT. The encoded protein is CASSPNIPGDTEAFF.

The chain links TRBV27 to TRBJ2-1; 7 nucleotides match TRBD2. This CDR3 is 16 amino acids long. V dropped 3 bases and J dropped 0; count of bases not matched to a gene: 5. The germline CDR1 and CDR2 sequences are MNHEY and SMNVEV (reference sequence). Written as DNA, the CDR3 is TGTGCCAGCAGTTTTACGGGAGGAAGCTCCTACAATGAGCAGTTCTTC. Its protein is CASSFTGGSSYNEQFF.

DNA of the CDR3: TGCGCCAGCAGCACCGACACGCGAAACACTGAAGCTTTCTTT. This encodes CASSTDTRNTEAFF. V usage is TRBV5-1 and J usage is TRBJ1-1; D remains unclear. This CDR3 is 14 amino acids long. V was shortened by 4 bases and J by 2 bases, with 12 bases between the two germline ends. Germline CDR1 reads SGHRS; CDR2 reads YFSETQ.